The present T cell receptor beta chain was sequenced within a study of blood T cell repertoires in COVID-19. Study-wide context: Both acute and convalescent COVID-19 samples were obtained from the United States, Italy and Spain. Sources were T cells, B-cell-depleted T cells, or PBMCs; the material itself was cDNA or gDNA.

The CDR3 extends over 13 amino acids. The germline V gene encodes CDR1 SNHLY and CDR2 FYNNEI. V was shortened by 7 bases and J by 3 bases, with 13 bases between the two germline ends. Per the original methods: Using reference gene primer amplification, nucleated cell counts were estimated. Generated by immunoSEQ multiplex PCR, the TCRdb table keeps only in-frame clones and is missing some. V and J calls and clone size follow that table, whereas D and trimming were derived from the DNA. The sample has under 500,000 clones, more than 85% seen once. The receptor comes from a woman in her thirties with acute or convalescent COVID-19. The specimen was peripheral blood. This chain uses TRBV2 with TRBJ2-7, with D maybe TRBD1 (5 bases). The CDR3 loop is CASTGDSNYEQYF. The DNA of the CDR3 is TGTGCCAGCACTGGCGACAGCAACTACGAGCAGTACTTC.